This TCR beta chain was found in a study of blood T cell repertoires in COVID-19. On the study more broadly: The United States, Italy and Spain supplied acute and convalescent COVID-19 samples. T cells, B-cell-depleted T cells, or PBMCs supplied cDNA or gDNA.

The CDR3 spans 16 residues. The germline V gene encodes CDR1 KGHDR and CDR2 SFDVKD. The J segment lost 5 bases and the V segment lost 4 bases, leaving 9 bases of the junction unmatched. As originally analysed: Counts of nucleated cells, estimated from reference gene primer amplification, were obtained. Clones were sequenced by immunoSEQ multiplex PCR, and TCRdb holds only the in-frame ones, with some missing. V, J and clone size derive from that table, while D and trimming were established from the DNA sequence. The top ten hold approximately 4% of the sample, which has about 220,000 clones, around 82% seen once.

The rearrangement joins TRBV24-1 to TRBJ2-3; 9 bases are a match to TRBD2. Sequencing was done on a sample of peripheral blood. The receptor was derived from a woman of 80 years or more with acute or convalescent COVID-19. The CDR3 DNA is TGTGCCACCAGTGAGGGTGCGGGGGGGCCCGGAGATACGCAGTATTTT. Translated, it gives CATSEGAGGPGDTQYF.